What follows are 12 T cell receptor beta chains derived from one specimen sequenced in a study of T-cell memory formation after mild COVID-19. A single record per CDR3 protein comes from TCRdb applying MiXCR to the 5' RACE reads. Found here are 390,000 or so distinct CDR3 sequences, about 16% of them singletons; the top ten hold 20% to 25%. Sequences were obtained from PBMCs or a T cell subset sorted from them (not recorded which). These receptors originate from a man younger than 35 who had mild COVID-19 (a few samples of this study predate the infection). Cell type and time point are not known.

This clonotype has more than one count but fewer than ten. V usage is TRBV29-1 and J usage is TRBJ2-3; D may correspond to TRBD1 or TRBD2 (5 bases each). With 7 bases removed from V and 0 bases from J, the gap between germline ends came to 20 bases. The CDR3 has 16 amino acids. Germline CDR1 is SQVTM and CDR2 is ANQGSEA. CDR3 sequence: CSAVTEGPSSTDTQYF. The CDR3 DNA reads TGCAGCGCCGTGACAGAGGGGCCCTCAAGCACAGATACGCAGTATTTT.

The chain joins TRBV7-3 to TRBJ2-3; 12 nucleotides agree with TRBD2. CDR1 and CDR2 from the germline V gene are SGHTA and FQGTGA. The CDR3 sequence is 16 residues long. V lost 3 bases, J lost 3 bases, and 4 bases stayed unmatched. The CDR3 reads CASSLLAGGDTDTQYF. The CDR3, as DNA: TGTGCCAGCAGCTTGCTAGCGGGGGGGGATACAGATACGCAGTATTTT.

The sample holds a few counts of this clonotype. The gene calls are TRBV5-1 and TRBJ2-1; 7 bases fit TRBD1. V shed 4 bases and J 6 bases; nucleotides not matched to a gene: 4. The CDR3 is 13 amino acids. Germline CDR1 and CDR2: SGHRS and YFSETQ. CDR3 in amino acids: CASSMTGLNEQFF. The CDR3 bases are TGCGCCAGCAGCATGACAGGGCTCAATGAGCAGTTCTTC. The full variable domain, its missing parts supplied by reference TRBV5-1 and TRBJ2-1, is KAGVTQTPRYLIKTRGQQVTLSCSPISGHRSVSWYQQTPGQGLQFLFEYFSETQRNKGNFPGRFSGRQFSNSRSEMNVSTLELGDSALYLCASSMTGLNEQFFGPGTRLTVL.

The chain links TRBV9 to TRBJ1-2; 7 bases are a match to TRBD1. V lost 8 bases to trimming and J lost 1 base; unmatched junction nucleotides: 8. The CDR3 consists of 14 residues. Germline-derived CDR1 and CDR2 are SGDLS and YYNGEE. CDR3 coding DNA: TGTGCCAGTGGCGGGACAGATTATAACTATGGCTACACCTTC. As protein: CASGGTDYNYGYTF. The full variable domain, in which reference TRBV9 and TRBJ1-2 provide the parts outside the CDR3, is DSGVTQTPKHLITATGQRVTLRCSPRSGDLSVYWYQQSLDQGLQFLIQYYNGEERAKGNILERFSAQQFPDLHSELNLSSLELGDSALYFCASGGTDYNYGYTFGSGTRLTVV.

The chain combines TRBV7-3 with TRBJ2-2, with TRBD1 identical over 12 bases. Germline CDR1 reads SGHTA; CDR2 reads FQGTGA. V was clipped by 1 base and J by 9 bases; unmatched bases: 9. This CDR3 comprises 17 residues. The CDR3 loop reads CASSLKPGQGAPRELFF. CDR3 in DNA: TGTGCCAGCAGCTTAAAACCGGGACAGGGGGCGCCCCGGGAGCTGTTTTTT.

This clonotype was observed a handful of times. The rearrangement uses TRBV5-1 and TRBJ2-2, with no clear D. The CDR3 extends over 15 amino acids. Trimming pared 4 bases from V and 4 bases from J, leaving 14 bases between. Germline V gene sequence: CDR1 SGHRS, CDR2 YFSETQ. DNA for the CDR3: TGCGCCAGCAGCCCCCGTTTATTGGGCACCGGGGAGCTGTTTTTT. Translation gives CASSPRLLGTGELFF.

This chain links TRBV9 with TRBJ1-4, with D unclear. Germline V gene data show CDR1 as SGDLS and CDR2 as YYNGEE. The CDR3 extends over 15 amino acids. The V end was cut by 3 bases, the J end by 4 bases, with 13 bases between. The CDR3 region is CASSAAGYNNEKLFF. For the CDR3, the DNA is TGTGCCAGCAGCGCCGCGGGGTACAATAATGAAAAACTGTTTTTT.

This clonotype showed up just a few times. V usage is TRBV18 and J usage is TRBJ2-1, with D possibly called TRBD1 or TRBD2 (5 bases each). V was clipped by 3 bases and J by 4 bases, with 7 bases between them. The length of the CDR3 is 13 residues. Germline V CDR1 and CDR2: KGHSH, LQKENI. The CDR3, as DNA: TGTGCCAGCTCACCGGGGGAATACAATGAGCAGTTCTTC. Translating gives CASSPGEYNEQFF.

The V gene is TRBV12-3 or TRBV12-4, the J gene TRBJ1-5; tentatively, D is TRBD1 (6 bases). Trimming removed 4 bases from V and 4 bases from J, with 14 bases in between. The CDR3 is made up of 15 amino acids. The CDR3 here is CASSSQGWGNQPQHF. CDR3 coding DNA: TGTGCCAGCAGTTCACAGGGATGGGGAAATCAGCCCCAGCATTTT.

J is TRBJ1-2 and V is TRBV7-2; D remains unclear. V lost 6 bases and J lost 3, with 11 bases in between. CDR3 length: 13 residues. Germline V gene data show CDR1 as SGHTA and CDR2 as FQGNSA. The CDR3 nucleotides read TGTGCCAGCAGTCCGGCGGTGGACTATGGCTACACCTTC. This translates into CASSPAVDYGYTF.

This clonotype was counted only a few times. The V and J genes are TRBV11-3 and TRBJ2-1; D not resolved. From germline, CDR1 is SGHNT and CDR2 YENEEA. The CDR3 covers 14 residues. Trimming stripped 1 base from V and 6 bases from J, with 10 bases between. CDR3 sequence: CASSLVAGRNEQFF. The CDR3 DNA is TGTGCCAGCAGCTTAGTGGCCGGGCGCAATGAGCAGTTCTTC. Full variable domain (missing parts from reference TRBV11-3 and TRBJ2-1): EAGVVQSPRYKIIEKKQPVAFWCNPISGHNTLYWYLQNLGQGPELLIRYENEEAVDDSQLPKDRFSAERLKGVDSTLKIQPAELGDSAVYLCASSLVAGRNEQFFGPGTRLTVL.

This clonotype was detected only a few times. The rearrangement joins TRBV27 to TRBJ2-4, with a weak D call TRBD2 (6 bases). Trimming removed 8 bases from V and 7 bases from J, with 9 bases in between. Germline V CDR1 and CDR2: MNHEY, SMNVEV (reference sequence). The CDR3 consists of 11 residues. CDR3 region: CASVRGNIQYF. CDR3 nucleotide sequence: TGTGCCAGCGTCCGGGGGAACATTCAGTACTTC.